These 9 T cell receptor beta chains originate from one sample sequenced in a study of human T cells and chemical hapten exposure. Individual cDNA molecules (in the library) carried attached unique molecular identifiers. A single record per CDR3 protein comes from TCRdb applying MiXCR to the reads. The sample lists about 120,000 distinct CDR3 sequences; 6.5% to 10% were seen once. Unfractionated whole blood was the source of the extracted total RNA. The sequenced sample consisted of whole blood. Source of these receptors: a human donor in good health. Some clones in this sample may be carry-over from other donors' samples.

This clonotype was seen ten or more times. This chain links TRBV20-1 with TRBJ2-3; 9 positions match TRBD2. After removal of 3 bases from V and 2 bases from J, the junction contained 12 bases not matched to a gene. The germline CDR1 and CDR2 sequences are DFQATT and SNEGSKA (reference sequence). The CDR3 runs 17 residues. The CDR3 spells CSASLLAGPRSTDTQYF. CDR3 nucleotide sequence: TGCAGTGCTAGTCTACTAGCGGGCCCTCGGTCCACAGATACGCAGTATTTT.

This clonotype showed up many times. The chain uses TRBV2 and TRBJ1-5; D not resolved. This CDR3 contains 13 residues. The germline V gene encodes CDR1 SNHLY and CDR2 FYNNEI. V was cut by 2 bases and J by 6 bases, with 8 bases left in between. This CDR3 is CASSERQAQPQHF. The CDR3 coding sequence is TGTGCCAGCAGTGAACGGCAGGCTCAGCCCCAGCATTTT.

Many counts were recorded for this clonotype. The chain carries TRBV3-1 and TRBJ2-7, with D perhaps being TRBD1 or TRBD2 (6 bases each). V dropped 1 base and J dropped 3 bases, with 10 bases sitting between them. CDR3 length: 14 residues. Looked up from germline, CDR1 is LGHDT and CDR2 is YNNKEL (reference sequence). The CDR3 loop reads CASSQAGGSYEQYF. DNA for the CDR3: TGTGCCAGCAGCCAAGCCGGGGGCAGCTACGAGCAGTACTTC.

Ten or more counts support this clonotype. The gene calls are TRBV4-1 and TRBJ1-6; D is unresolved. The CDR3 spans 15 residues. Germline CDR1 MGHRA, CDR2 YSYEKL. Trimming stripped 3 bases from V and 7 bases from J, with 13 bases between. This CDR3 is CASSHHKGANSPLHF. CDR3 bases: TGCGCCAGCAGCCACCACAAGGGCGCAAATTCACCCCTCCACTTT.

This clonotype was counted between two and nine times. The chain uses TRBV11-3 and TRBJ2-1; 13 nucleotides match TRBD2. CDR1 is SGHNT and CDR2 is YENEEA in the germline V gene. The CDR3 spans 16 residues. Unmatched junction bases numbered 8, after V lost 5 bases and J lost 7 bases. This CDR3 is CASSPPGLAGVNEQFF. The CDR3 DNA sequence: TGTGCCAGCAGCCCACCCGGACTAGCGGGAGTGAATGAGCAGTTCTTC.

This clonotype was found a few times. The rearrangement joins TRBV20-1 to TRBJ2-3; no definite D call. The germline V gene encodes CDR1 DFQATT and CDR2 SNEGSKA (reference sequence). The CDR3 totals 13 residues. With 5 bases removed from V and 2 bases from J, the gap between germline ends came to 11 bases. The CDR3 DNA sequence: TGCAGTGCTCCTATATGGGACACAGATACGCAGTATTTT. This encodes CSAPIWDTDTQYF.

CDR3 sequence: CATSTGLAGGSSYNEQFF. The CDR3, as DNA: TGTGCCACCAGCACCGGACTAGCGGGGGGATCCTCCTACAATGAGCAGTTCTTC. This chain joins TRBV15 and TRBJ2-1; 14 bases match TRBD2. V shed 4 bases, J shed 0 bases, and the junction held 5 bases outside the gene matches. The CDR3 sequence is 18 residues long. Per the germline V gene, CDR1 is LNHNV and CDR2 is YYDKDF (reference sequence).

This clonotype was picked up a small number of times. The chain carries TRBV11-2 and TRBJ2-1; 10 positions match TRBD2. This CDR3 has 19 residues. Germline loops: CDR1 SGHAT, CDR2 FQNNGV. J gave up 4 bases and V 7 bases, and 19 bases lay outside the gene matches. This CDR3 reads CASTPEAIAGGLGYNEQFF. CDR3 coding DNA: TGTGCCAGCACCCCCGAGGCGATAGCGGGAGGCCTCGGATACAATGAGCAGTTCTTC.

This clonotype was detected ten times or more. The chain's CDR3 is CASSQDLSQGYQPQHF. In DNA form, the CDR3 reads TGCGCCAGCAGCCAAGATCTCTCACAGGGTTATCAGCCCCAGCATTTT. V gene TRBV4-1 combines with J gene TRBJ1-5; D perhaps matches TRBD1 (6 bases). V was shortened by 0 bases and J by 5 bases, with 14 bases between the two germline ends. The CDR3 sequence is 16 residues long. Germline assignment: CDR1 MGHRA and CDR2 YSYEKL.